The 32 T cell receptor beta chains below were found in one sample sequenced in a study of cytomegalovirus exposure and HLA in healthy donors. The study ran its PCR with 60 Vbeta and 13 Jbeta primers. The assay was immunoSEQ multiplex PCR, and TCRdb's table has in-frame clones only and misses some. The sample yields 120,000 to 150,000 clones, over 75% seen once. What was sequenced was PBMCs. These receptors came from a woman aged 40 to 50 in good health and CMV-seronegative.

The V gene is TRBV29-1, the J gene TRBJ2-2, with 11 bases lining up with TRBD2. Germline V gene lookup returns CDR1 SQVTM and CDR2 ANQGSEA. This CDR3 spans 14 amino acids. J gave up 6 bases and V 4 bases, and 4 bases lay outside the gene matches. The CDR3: CSVVPSGRPGELFF. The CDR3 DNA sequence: TGCAGCGTTGTTCCTAGCGGGAGGCCCGGGGAGCTGTTTTTT.

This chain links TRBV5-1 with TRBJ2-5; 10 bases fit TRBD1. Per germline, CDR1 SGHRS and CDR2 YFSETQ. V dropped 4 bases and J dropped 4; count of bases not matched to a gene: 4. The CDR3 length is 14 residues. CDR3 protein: CASSTRTGGETQYF. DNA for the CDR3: TGCGCCAGCAGCACCCGGACAGGGGGAGAGACCCAGTACTTC.

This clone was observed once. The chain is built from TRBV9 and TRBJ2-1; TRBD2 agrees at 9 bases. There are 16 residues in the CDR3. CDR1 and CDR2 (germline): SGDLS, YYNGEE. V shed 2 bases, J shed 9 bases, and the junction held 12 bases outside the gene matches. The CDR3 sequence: CASSVLAGGPSSEQFF. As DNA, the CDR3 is TGTGCCAGCAGCGTCCTTGCGGGAGGGCCGAGTAGTGAGCAGTTCTTC.

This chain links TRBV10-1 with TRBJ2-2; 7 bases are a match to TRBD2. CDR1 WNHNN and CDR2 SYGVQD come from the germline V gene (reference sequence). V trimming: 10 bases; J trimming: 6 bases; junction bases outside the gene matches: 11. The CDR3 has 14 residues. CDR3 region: CATILADGAGELFF. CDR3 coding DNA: TGCGCCACCATTCTAGCGGACGGCGCCGGGGAGCTGTTTTTT.

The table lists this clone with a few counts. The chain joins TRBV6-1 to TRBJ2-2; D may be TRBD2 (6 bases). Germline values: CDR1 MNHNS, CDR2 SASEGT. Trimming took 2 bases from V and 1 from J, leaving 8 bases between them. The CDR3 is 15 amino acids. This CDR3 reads CASSELGGNTGELFF. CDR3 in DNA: TGTGCCAGCAGTGAATTGGGGGGGAACACCGGGGAGCTGTTTTTT.

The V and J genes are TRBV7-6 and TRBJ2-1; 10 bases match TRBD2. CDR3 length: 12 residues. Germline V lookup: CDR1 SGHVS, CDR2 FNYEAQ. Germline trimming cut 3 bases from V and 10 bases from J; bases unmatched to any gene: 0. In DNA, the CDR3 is TGTGCCAGCAGCTTTAGCGGGAGGGAGCAGTTCTTC. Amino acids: CASSFSGREQFF.

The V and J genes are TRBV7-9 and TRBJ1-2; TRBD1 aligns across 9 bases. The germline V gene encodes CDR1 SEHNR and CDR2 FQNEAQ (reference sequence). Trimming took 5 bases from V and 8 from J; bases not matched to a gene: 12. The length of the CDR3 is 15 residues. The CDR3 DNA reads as TGTGCCAGCAGCCTTCGGGACAGGGTGCCAGACGGCTACACCTTC. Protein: CASSLRDRVPDGYTF.

CDR3 sequence: CASSVGGDTEAFF. DNA for the CDR3: TGTGCCAGCAGTGTAGGGGGGGACACTGAAGCTTTCTTT. This chain links TRBV27 with TRBJ1-1; weak D call: TRBD1 (6 bases). Trimming took 5 bases from V and 3 from J, leaving 10 bases between them. The CDR3 spans 13 residues. Germline V CDR1 and CDR2: MNHEY, SMNVEV (reference sequence).

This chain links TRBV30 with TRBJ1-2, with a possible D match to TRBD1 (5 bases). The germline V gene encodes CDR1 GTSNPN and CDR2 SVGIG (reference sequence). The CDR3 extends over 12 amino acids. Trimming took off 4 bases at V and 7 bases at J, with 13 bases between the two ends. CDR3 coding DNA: TGTGCCTGGACCCCCGCAGGGTTTGGCTACACCTTC. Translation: CAWTPAGFGYTF.

As DNA, the CDR3 is TGTGCCAGCAGTCAGGGGGCTTTCTATGGCTACACCTTC. Residues: CASSQGAFYGYTF. V gene TRBV11-3 combines with J gene TRBJ1-2; 8 bases fit TRBD1. CDR1 and CDR2 (germline): SGHNT, YENEEA. J gave up 4 bases and V 6 bases, and 4 bases lay outside the gene matches. This CDR3 region has 13 residues. The full variable domain, with the rest looked up from reference TRBV11-3 and TRBJ1-2, is EAGVVQSPRYKIIEKKQPVAFWCNPISGHNTLYWYLQNLGQGPELLIRYENEEAVDDSQLPKDRFSAERLKGVDSTLKIQPAELGDSAVYLCASSQGAFYGYTFGSGTRLTVV.

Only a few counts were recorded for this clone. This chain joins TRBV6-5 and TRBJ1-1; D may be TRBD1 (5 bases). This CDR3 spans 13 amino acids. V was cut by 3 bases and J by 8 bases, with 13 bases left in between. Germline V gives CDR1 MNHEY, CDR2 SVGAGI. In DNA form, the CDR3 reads TGTGCCAGCAGTTATCTTAGGGGCAGCGAAGCTTTCTTT. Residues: CASSYLRGSEAFF.

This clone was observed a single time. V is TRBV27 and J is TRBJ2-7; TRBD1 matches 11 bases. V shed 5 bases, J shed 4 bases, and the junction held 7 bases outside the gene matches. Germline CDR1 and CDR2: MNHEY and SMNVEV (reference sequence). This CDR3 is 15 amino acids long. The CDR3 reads CASSRTGGWLYEQYF. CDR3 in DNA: TGTGCCAGCAGTCGGACAGGGGGCTGGTTATACGAGCAGTACTTC.

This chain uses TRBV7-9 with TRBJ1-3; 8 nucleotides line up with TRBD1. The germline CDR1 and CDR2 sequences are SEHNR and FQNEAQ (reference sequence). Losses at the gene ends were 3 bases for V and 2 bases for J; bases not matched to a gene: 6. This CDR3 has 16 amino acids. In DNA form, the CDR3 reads TGTGCCAGCAGCTTCCCGACAGGGGTGGCTGGAAACACCATATATTTT. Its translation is CASSFPTGVAGNTIYF.

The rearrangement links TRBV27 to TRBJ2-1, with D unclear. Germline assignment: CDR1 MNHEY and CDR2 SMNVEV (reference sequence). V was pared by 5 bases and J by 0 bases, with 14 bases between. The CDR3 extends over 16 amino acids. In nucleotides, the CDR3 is TGTGCCAGCAGTACGTACCTAAGAAGCTCCTACAATGAGCAGTTCTTC. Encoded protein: CASSTYLRSSYNEQFF.

The CDR3 loop reads CASSLYSGSAGELFF. The CDR3 DNA follows: TGTGCCAGCAGTTTATATAGCGGGTCCGCCGGGGAGCTGTTTTTT. The V gene is TRBV27, the J gene TRBJ2-2, with 7 bases identical to TRBD2. V gave up 1 base and J gave up 6 bases; unmatched junction bases: 5. CDR1 and CDR2 from the germline V gene are MNHEY and SMNVEV (reference sequence). CDR3 length: 15 amino acids.

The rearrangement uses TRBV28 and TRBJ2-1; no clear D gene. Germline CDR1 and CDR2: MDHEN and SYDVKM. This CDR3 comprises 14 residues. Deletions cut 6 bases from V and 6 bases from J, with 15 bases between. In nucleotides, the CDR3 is TGTGCCAGCAGGAGTGGTCTCAGCGTCAATGAGCAGTTCTTC. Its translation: CASRSGLSVNEQFF.

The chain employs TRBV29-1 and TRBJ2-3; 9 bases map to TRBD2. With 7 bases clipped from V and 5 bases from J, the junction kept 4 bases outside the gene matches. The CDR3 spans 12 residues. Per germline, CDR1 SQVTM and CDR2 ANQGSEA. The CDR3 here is CSGQREEDTQYF. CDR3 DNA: TGCAGCGGACAGCGGGAGGAAGATACGCAGTATTTT.

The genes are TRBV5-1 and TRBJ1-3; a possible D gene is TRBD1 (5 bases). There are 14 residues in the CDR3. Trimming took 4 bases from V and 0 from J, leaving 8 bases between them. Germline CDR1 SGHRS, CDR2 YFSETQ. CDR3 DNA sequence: TGCGCCAGCAGCGTAGGGGTCTCTGGAAACACCATATATTTT. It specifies CASSVGVSGNTIYF.

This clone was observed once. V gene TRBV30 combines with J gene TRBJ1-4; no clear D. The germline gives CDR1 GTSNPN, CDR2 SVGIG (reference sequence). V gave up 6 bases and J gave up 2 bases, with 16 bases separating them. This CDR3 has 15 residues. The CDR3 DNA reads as TGTGCCTGTATACTTCTGCCGTATACTAATGAAAAACTGTTTTTT. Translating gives CACILLPYTNEKLFF.

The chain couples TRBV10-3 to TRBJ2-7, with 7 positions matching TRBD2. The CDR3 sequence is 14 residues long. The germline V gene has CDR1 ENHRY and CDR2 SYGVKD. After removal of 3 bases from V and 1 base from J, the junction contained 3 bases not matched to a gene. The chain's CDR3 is CAISDGTKSYEQYF. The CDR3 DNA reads TGTGCCATCAGTGACGGGACTAAATCCTACGAGCAGTACTTC.

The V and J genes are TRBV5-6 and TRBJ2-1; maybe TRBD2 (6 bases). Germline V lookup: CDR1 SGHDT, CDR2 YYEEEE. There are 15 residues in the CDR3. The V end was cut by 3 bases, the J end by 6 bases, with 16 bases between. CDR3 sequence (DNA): TGTGCCAGCAGCTCTGACGGAGGGAGCTCCAATGAGCAGTTCTTC. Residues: CASSSDGGSSNEQFF.

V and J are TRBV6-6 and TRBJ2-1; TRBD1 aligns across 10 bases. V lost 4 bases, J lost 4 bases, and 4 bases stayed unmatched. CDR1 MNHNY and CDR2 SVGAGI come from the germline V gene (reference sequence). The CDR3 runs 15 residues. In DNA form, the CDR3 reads TGTGCCAGCAGTTCCGGGACAGGGGTGTACAATGAGCAGTTCTTC. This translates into CASSSGTGVYNEQFF.

The CDR3 DNA follows: TGTGCCAGCAGTCCTATCGGGGGGTCGGGAGAAAAACTGTTTTTT. Amino acid sequence: CASSPIGGSGEKLFF. This chain joins TRBV6-5 and TRBJ1-4; TRBD1 is a possible D gene (5 bases). The V and J ends lost 5 bases and 8 bases respectively, with 18 bases between them. CDR3 length equals 15 residues. The germline gives CDR1 MNHEY, CDR2 SVGAGI.

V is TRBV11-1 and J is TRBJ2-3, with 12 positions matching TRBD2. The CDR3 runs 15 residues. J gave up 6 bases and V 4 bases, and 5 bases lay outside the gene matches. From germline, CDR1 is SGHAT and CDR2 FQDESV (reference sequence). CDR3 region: CASSSWTSGVDTQYF. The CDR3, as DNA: TGTGCCAGCAGCTCATGGACTAGCGGGGTCGATACGCAGTATTTT.

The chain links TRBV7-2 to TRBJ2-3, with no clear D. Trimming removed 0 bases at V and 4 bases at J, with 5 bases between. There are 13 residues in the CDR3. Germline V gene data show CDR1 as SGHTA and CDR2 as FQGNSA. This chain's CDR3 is CASSLANSDTQYF. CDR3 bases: TGTGCCAGCAGCTTAGCCAATTCAGATACGCAGTATTTT.

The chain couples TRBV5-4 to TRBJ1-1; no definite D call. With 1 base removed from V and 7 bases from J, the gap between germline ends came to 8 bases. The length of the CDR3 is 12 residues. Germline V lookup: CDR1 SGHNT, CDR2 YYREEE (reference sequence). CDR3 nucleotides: TGTGCCAGCAGCTTGATTGCCAGTGAAGCTTTCTTT. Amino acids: CASSLIASEAFF.

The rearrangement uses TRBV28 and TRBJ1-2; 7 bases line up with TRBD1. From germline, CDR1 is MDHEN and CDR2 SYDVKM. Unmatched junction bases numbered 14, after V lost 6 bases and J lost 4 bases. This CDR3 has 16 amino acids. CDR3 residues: CASRRGTVPPSYGYTF. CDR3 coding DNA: TGTGCCAGCAGACGCGGGACAGTGCCCCCTTCCTATGGCTACACCTTC.

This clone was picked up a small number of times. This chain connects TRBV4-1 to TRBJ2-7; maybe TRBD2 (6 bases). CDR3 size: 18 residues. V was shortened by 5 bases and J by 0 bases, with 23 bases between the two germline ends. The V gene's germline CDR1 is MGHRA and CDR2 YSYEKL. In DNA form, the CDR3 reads TGCGCCAGCAGCACGATTTTGCCGGGACTGGGTTACTCCTACGAGCAGTACTTC. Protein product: CASSTILPGLGYSYEQYF.

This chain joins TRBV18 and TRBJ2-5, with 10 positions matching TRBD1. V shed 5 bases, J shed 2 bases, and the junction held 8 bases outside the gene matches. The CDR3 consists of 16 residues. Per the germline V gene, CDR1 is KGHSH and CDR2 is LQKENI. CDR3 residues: CASSRSGTGVQETQYF. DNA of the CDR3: TGTGCCAGCTCAAGATCCGGGACAGGGGTTCAAGAGACCCAGTACTTC.

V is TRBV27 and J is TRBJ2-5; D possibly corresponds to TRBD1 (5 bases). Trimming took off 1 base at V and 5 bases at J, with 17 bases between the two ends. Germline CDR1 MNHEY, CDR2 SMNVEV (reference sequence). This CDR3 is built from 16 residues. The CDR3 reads CASSLLAGNVVETQYF. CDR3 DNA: TGTGCCAGCAGTTTATTGGCAGGGAACGTGGTGGAGACCCAGTACTTC.

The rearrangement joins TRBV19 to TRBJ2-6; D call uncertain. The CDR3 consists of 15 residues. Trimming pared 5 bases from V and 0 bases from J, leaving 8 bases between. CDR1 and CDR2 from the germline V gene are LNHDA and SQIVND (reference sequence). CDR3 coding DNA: TGTGCCAGTAGTCTGGGCTCCTCTGGGGCCAACGTCCTGACTTTC. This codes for CASSLGSSGANVLTF.

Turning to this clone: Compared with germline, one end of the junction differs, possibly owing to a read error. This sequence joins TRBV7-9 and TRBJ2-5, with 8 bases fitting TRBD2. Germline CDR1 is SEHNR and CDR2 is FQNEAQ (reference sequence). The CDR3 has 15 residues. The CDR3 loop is CSSSLTSGGTETQYF. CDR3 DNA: TGTTCCAGCAGCCTCACTAGCGGAGGTACCGAGACCCAGTACTTC.